This T cell receptor (beta chain) was obtained from a study of cytomegalovirus exposure and HLA in healthy donors listed by TCRdb under 2017. For the wider study: An earlier analysis of under 600 of the donors reported roughly 270 Gb of sequence data and 117 million unique TCR beta sequences from 150 million to 200 million T cells. About 300 gigabases of sequencing data and roughly 80 million unique TCR sequences made up an early release that covered nearly 650 HLA-typed donors. Of the roughly 400 genotyped donors, about 80% fell in the genetic ancestry cluster associated with self-reported Caucasian donors. The study was designed to test whether signatures of past pathogen exposure could be identified by cataloging public T cell receptors. The study used immunosequencing to profile the T cell repertoires of some 600 subjects and linked those repertoires to cytomegalovirus serostatus. A separate validation cohort of roughly 130 different subjects was used in addition to the approximately 640-subject first cohort. To predict cytomegalovirus infection status, the study combined high-throughput TCR immunosequencing, statistical association of individual TCRs with disease status, and machine learning. A later analysis re-analyzed previously published TCR beta repertoires from roughly 600 donors and added high-resolution HLA genotyping to study TCR occurrence patterns. In the later analysis, no new phenotypic data were used to find candidate immune exposures; instead, reliance was placed on TCR beta sequences and their occurrence across donors. An earlier analysis of 500 to 750 of the donors applied high-throughput TCR beta sequencing to assess whether each TCR beta V gene segment acted as functional or pseudogenic. Donor age, sex, ethnicity and CMV serostatus were compiled alongside the repertoire data. A later genetic analysis took genome-wide SNP genotypes for about 55% of the roughly 670 donors and used that subset as a discovery cohort. All discovery cohort repertoires had been generated using a single sequencing platform. HLA typing included class I and class II loci at four-digit resolution. Typing coverage differed by locus: A, B, C, DRB1 and DQB1 were typed in roughly 620-630 donors, DQA1 in around 500, DPA1 in some 610, and DPB1 in 472. Several DR-DQ haplotypes were handled as single units for association and clustering because linkage in the cohort was strong. On average, roughly 240,000 unique TCR beta nucleotide sequences were sequenced per donor among a few hundred genotyped donors of the cohort, with about 19% of those sequences being non-productive. Study-wide conclusions, independent of this receptor: Most CMV-associated TCR beta chains appeared to be HLA-restricted in a later analysis, and the HLA associations seemed to be driven largely by CMV exposure. In vitro tests confirmed that a few of the cytomegalovirus-associated TCR beta chains recognize cytomegalovirus antigens. A cluster of highly shared sequence variants was judged likely to be a technical artifact of the sequencing pipeline. At a false discovery rate of 0.05, a later analysis linked 16,951 TCR beta sequences to specific HLA alleles. According to a later analysis, TCR association rates differed among HLA loci, with DRB1 alleles showing the most associated TCRs and HLA-C alleles showing the fewest. It was suggested by the authors that the approach could potentially be generalized to other disease states and immunological phenotypes. A later analysis reported that several top co-occurrence clusters appeared linked to parvovirus B19, influenza, CMV and Epstein-Barr virus. Approximately 16 rarely observed V segments, including chromosome 9 orphons, were excluded from the earlier analysis of 550 to 700 of the donors because counts were too low. A later analysis found that HLA-associated TCR beta chains were more clonally expanded and had lower generation probabilities than equally common non-associated chains. Linkage disequilibrium might explain the correlated functional status among segregating V segments, but an unknown experimental factor could not be ruled out. An association between a missense DCLRE1C variant and V-gene and J-gene trimming of TCR beta chains was found in a later genetic analysis and replicated in an independent cohort. The presence/absence analyses assumed that sequencing depth was roughly uniform across donors, and that assumption may not be true. When HLA alleles, especially DR and DQ, strongly co-occurred, TCR associations were difficult to assign to individual alleles. For the cohort, immune exposure information was limited to CMV serostatus. The 87-base-pair reads could not distinguish some IMGT-functional V segments, including TRBV6-2 and TRBV6-3, so those segments were excluded. A total of 150 or so TCR beta chains were listed by the study as associated with cytomegalovirus. A further reported finding was that TCR beta sequences accurately predicted the HLA-A and HLA-B alleles for most subjects in the first cohort. Most TCR sequences were seen in very few donors, while some public TCRs were found in many individuals. Compared with the roughly 600-donor mean, donors in an Asian-associated ancestry cluster had fewer N-insertions in productive TCRs, according to a later genetic analysis. Because some donors lacked HLA typing at each locus, the association tests relied only on the typed subset. Broadly in line with IMGT annotations, most TCR beta V segments showed up in productive rearrangements about 87% or about 30% of the time in an earlier analysis of around 600 of the donors. In both the original and validation cohorts, the classifier was reported to diagnose cytomegalovirus status with high specificity and sensitivity. This cohort had only TCR beta chains sequenced, and the lack of alpha or paired-chain data limited which features could be detected.

Libraries were prepared through the immunoSEQ multiplex PCR assay. A mixture of 60 forward primers for TCR Vbeta segments and 13 reverse primers for TCR Jbeta segments was used in the multiplex PCR. A multiplex PCR assay on genomic DNA amplified the CDR3 region of rearranged TCR beta genes. On the Illumina HiSeq System, the amplified TCR beta libraries were sequenced as 87-base-pair reads. The authors' analysis ran thus. A later analysis tallied around 80 million unique TCR beta chains across the 550 to 850 repertoires, and around 12 million of those chains were shared by two or more donors. Raw reads were error-corrected and collapsed into unique sequences with a nearest-neighbor algorithm that merged closely related sequences to remove PCR and sequencing errors. To assign V, D and J gene segments, CDR3 sequences were aligned to IMGT reference sequences. Each retained sequence needed at least a six-nucleotide match to both a V gene segment and a J gene segment. Rearrangements were classified as productive when the CDR3 lacked stop codons and remained in frame with V and J, and all other rearrangements were classified as non-productive. Following IMGT convention, CDR3 was defined as the stretch from the second conserved V-encoded cysteine to the conserved J-encoded phenylalanine. Sequences without an unambiguous match to a single V gene segment were excluded from the earlier analysis of 450 to 750 of the donors. In an earlier analysis of approximately 500 of the donors, a V segment was called functional when productive rearrangements were above 56.7%, and segregating when the standard deviation between donors exceeded 5%. A statistical classification framework was built for diagnosing cytomegalovirus status from the catalog of TCR beta chain sequences. In a later analysis, TCR nucleotide sequences were compared against IMGT/GENE-DB human TR gene sequences so that V and J genes could be assigned. The TCRdist pipeline was used in a later analysis to assign CDR3 sequences and most-parsimonious VDJ recombination scenarios. A later analysis defined each TCR beta chain by its CDR3 amino acid sequence plus V-gene family, and excluded reads lacking a unique V-gene family. As a way to deal with suspected cross-contamination and a sequencing artifact, a later analysis dropped under 600 nucleotide sequences that were highly shared and had low generation probability. A later analysis calculated a clonal expansion index for each public chain from normalized within-repertoire ranks of inferred template counts. Generation probabilities in a later analysis came from a VDJ recombination model fitted to out-of-frame rearrangements, and those results were checked against IGoR. Hypergeometric tests were used in a later analysis to score TCR-TCR, TCR-HLA and TCR-CMV co-occurrence, with a repertoire-size bias correction applied to the TCR pairs. In a later analysis, false discovery rates were estimated by permuting HLA or CMV assignments 20 times. In a later analysis, co-occurring TCRs were grouped using DBSCAN, and TCRdist sequence similarity was added for clustering within HLA-allele-positive subsets. For co-occurrence clustering, repertoires with fewer than 30,000 or more than 120,000 public chains were excluded, along with roughly 5 repertoires with anomalous nucleotide sharing. TCRdb carries this immuneACCESS record with in-frame sequences only. Its versions omit some clonotypes, under half of them owing to an unresolved V gene in the studies checked, with the rest unexplained. V, J and clone size reflect that table, while D and trimming were determined from the DNA. The sample yields approximately 130,000 clones; 80% were counted once. The ten largest clones take up about 4% of the sample.

The germline V and J ends show losses of 5 bases and 3 bases respectively, and no gene match explains 7 bases of the junction. Measured from the cysteine to the phenylalanine, the CDR3 is 15 residues long. Just the 45-base CDR3 DNA is kept, in frame starting at base 1. Per the germline V gene, SGHTA is the CDR1 and FQGNSA is the CDR2. In the case of this clone: This receptor's antigen is unknown. Nothing much larger sits one base from this clone, and base qualities are not available.

The cohort consisted of 670 or so healthy bone marrow donors. At the time of sampling, all cohort members were nominally healthy, though unrecorded immune exposures were likely present. The donor was CMV seronegative and was included in the group of 352 seronegative cohort members. Every donor gave a peripheral blood sample, and the peripheral blood mononuclear cells from that sample were used for TCR beta sequencing. The Qiagen DNeasy Blood Extraction Kit was used to extract genomic DNA from the blood cell samples. Sequences were obtained from PBMCs. The sequence joins TRBV7-2 to TRBJ1-5; TRBD1 aligns with 7 central bases. The clonotype originates from a woman aged 40-49 years in good health and CMV-seronegative. For the CDR3, the sequence is CASSPVTGNNQPQHF. The DNA sequence is given as TGTGCCAGCAGCCCGGTGACAGGGAACAATCAGCCCCAGCATTTT.